One and the same sample provided the 32 T cell receptor beta chains below, sequenced in a study of radiotherapy plus CTLA-4 blockade in lung cancer. The data were produced by immunoSEQ multiplex PCR, yet TCRdb's version contains in-frame clones alone and is incomplete. The sample contains some 30,000 clones, approximately 80% of which appear only once. The starting material was peripheral blood, obtained from a patient treated with radiotherapy plus ipilimumab. These receptors all come from a human donor with non-small cell lung cancer that progressed on radiotherapy plus ipilimumab.

The sample holds one count of this clone. The rearrangement joins TRBV7-9 to TRBJ1-2, with D perhaps TRBD1 (5 bases). Per germline, CDR1 SEHNR and CDR2 FQNEAQ (reference sequence). The CDR3 spans 15 residues. The V end was cut by 6 bases, the J end by 3 bases, with 17 bases between. The CDR3 DNA reads as TGTGCCAGCAGGCCCGGGGGGGGATCGGACTATGGCTACACCTTC. Protein sequence: CASRPGGGSDYGYTF. The full variable domain, rest sourced from reference TRBV7-9 and TRBJ1-2, is DTGVSQNPRHKITKRGQNVTFRCDPISEHNRLYWYRQTLGQGPEFLTYFQNEAQLEKSRLLSDRFSAERPKGSFSTLEIQRTEQGDSAMYLCASRPGGGSDYGYTFGSGTRLTVV.

The rearrangement uses TRBV18 and TRBJ1-4, with TRBD1 as a possible D gene (6 bases). Trimming stripped 1 base from V and 7 bases from J, with 7 bases between. CDR1 and CDR2 from the germline V gene are KGHSH and LQKENI. The CDR3 totals 13 residues. The CDR3: CASSPRTAEKLFF. The CDR3 coding sequence is TGTGCCAGCTCACCACGGACAGCTGAAAAACTGTTTTTT.

The V call is TRBV7-2, the J call TRBJ2-7; the match to TRBD2 covers 12 bases. CDR3 length equals 15 residues. CDR1 is SGHTA and CDR2 is FQGNSA in the germline V gene. V shed 0 bases and J 6 bases; nucleotides not matched to a gene: 3. CDR3: CASSLAPSGGAEQYF. In DNA form, the CDR3 reads TGTGCCAGCAGCTTAGCGCCTAGCGGGGGGGCCGAGCAGTACTTC.

The genes are TRBV7-2 and TRBJ2-7, with 8 bases identical to TRBD2. Germline CDR1 is SGHTA and CDR2 is FQGNSA. V shed 1 base and J 2 bases; nucleotides not matched to a gene: 1. The CDR3 contains 14 residues. CDR3 sequence: CASSLGGGPYEQYF. The CDR3 bases are TGTGCCAGCAGCTTAGGCGGGGGGCCCTACGAGCAGTACTTC.

The chain joins TRBV27 to TRBJ2-3, with 11 bases lining up with TRBD2. Germline trimming cut 6 bases from V and 7 bases from J; bases unmatched to any gene: 12. The CDR3 spans 16 residues. Germline assignment: CDR1 MNHEY and CDR2 SMNVEV (reference sequence). CDR3 sequence: CASRYLAGGDWYTQYF. CDR3 DNA sequence: TGTGCCAGCAGGTACCTAGCGGGGGGAGACTGGTATACGCAGTATTTT.

V and J are TRBV19 and TRBJ2-1; D might be TRBD1 (5 bases). Germline V gene lookup returns CDR1 LNHDA and CDR2 SQIVND (reference sequence). The CDR3 length is 13 residues. Trimming stripped 8 bases from V and 1 base from J, with 9 bases between. CDR3 in DNA: TGTGCCAGTCGACAGAGATCCTACAATGAGCAGTTCTTC. Translation: CASRQRSYNEQFF. Using reference TRBV19 and TRBJ2-1 for the parts outside the CDR3, the full variable domain is DGGITQSPKYLFRKEGQNVTLSCEQNLNHDAMYWYRQDPGQGLRLIYYSQIVNDFQKGDIAEGYSVSREKKESFPLTVTSAQKNPTAFYLCASRQRSYNEQFFGPGTRLTVL.

The V call is TRBV11-2, the J call TRBJ2-1; 11 bases fit TRBD2. The junction had 16 bases not matched to a gene; V was cut back by 5 bases and J by 7 bases. The CDR3 has 18 residues. Germline CDR1 SGHAT, CDR2 FQNNGV. CDR3 nucleotides: TGTGCCAGCAGCGCCCGGGGCCCGACTAGCGGGGCAGGGAATGAGCAGTTCTTC. Protein product: CASSARGPTSGAGNEQFF. Full variable domain (outside the CDR3, taken from reference TRBV11-2 and TRBJ2-1): EAGVAQSPRYKIIEKRQSVAFWCNPISGHATLYWYQQILGQGPKLLIQFQNNGVVDDSQLPKDRFSAERLKGVDSTLKIQPAKLEDSAVYLCASSARGPTSGAGNEQFFGPGTRLTVL.

The chain carries TRBV4-1 and TRBJ2-3; 8 nucleotides match TRBD2. The germline V gene encodes CDR1 MGHRA and CDR2 YSYEKL. The CDR3 is made up of 16 amino acids. Unmatched junction bases numbered 11, after V lost 4 bases and J lost 5 bases. In nucleotides, the CDR3 is TGCGCCAGCAGCCCCAATGGGGGCGGGGGGCTAGATACGCAGTATTTT. Translating it yields CASSPNGGGGLDTQYF.

The V and J genes are TRBV5-8 and TRBJ1-1; a weak D match, TRBD1 (5 bases). This CDR3 spans 15 amino acids. Germline CDR1 SGHTS, CDR2 YDEGEE. Trimming cost V 6 bases and J 3 bases, with 18 bases left between them. The CDR3: CASILFQGWYTEAFF. DNA for the CDR3: TGTGCCAGCATCCTATTCCAGGGTTGGTACACTGAAGCTTTCTTT.

The chain joins TRBV19 to TRBJ2-7, with 7 bases matching TRBD1. Germline CDR1 and CDR2: LNHDA and SQIVND (reference sequence). The CDR3 contains 14 residues. V was clipped by 4 bases and J by 4 bases; unmatched bases: 7. The CDR3, as DNA: TGTGCCAGTAGTACCGGGACAGAGCCGTACGAGCAGTACTTC. Residues: CASSTGTEPYEQYF.

The chain uses TRBV5-1 and TRBJ2-7; D gene uncertain. The CDR3 covers 16 residues. Germline V lookup: CDR1 SGHRS, CDR2 YFSETQ. Trimming removed 1 base from V and 1 base from J, with 15 bases in between. This chain's CDR3 is CASSLKTAPTSYEQYF. The CDR3 region has the DNA TGCGCCAGCAGCTTGAAAACAGCCCCAACATCCTACGAGCAGTACTTC.

This clone has more than one count but fewer than ten. This chain joins TRBV6-5 and TRBJ2-7; D may be TRBD1 (5 bases). V shed 0 bases and J shed 0 bases, with 9 bases lying between them. This CDR3 has 15 residues. Germline V gene data show CDR1 as MNHEY and CDR2 as SVGAGI. The CDR3 loop is CASSYSGQISYEQYF. CDR3 nucleotides: TGTGCCAGCAGTTACTCGGGGCAGATCTCCTACGAGCAGTACTTC.

V and J are TRBV5-1 and TRBJ2-1; 12 bases fit TRBD2. The CDR3 covers 15 residues. The germline V gene encodes CDR1 SGHRS and CDR2 YFSETQ. V shed 6 bases, J shed 5 bases, and the junction held 6 bases outside the gene matches. The CDR3 is CASTLAGGQHNEQFF. CDR3 bases: TGCGCCAGCACTCTAGCGGGGGGGCAGCACAATGAGCAGTTCTTC. Full variable domain (rest looked up from reference TRBV5-1 and TRBJ2-1): KAGVTQTPRYLIKTRGQQVTLSCSPISGHRSVSWYQQTPGQGLQFLFEYFSETQRNKGNFPGRFSGRQFSNSRSEMNVSTLELGDSALYLCASTLAGGQHNEQFFGPGTRLTVL.

This clone occurred a few times. The chain recombines TRBV18 with TRBJ1-3; D is perhaps TRBD1 (5 bases). The CDR3 extends over 16 amino acids. CDR1 and CDR2 from the germline V gene are KGHSH and LQKENI. Deletions cut 8 bases from V and 0 bases from J, with 17 bases between. CDR3 region: CASDGGGQGSGNTIYF. The CDR3 nucleotides are TGTGCCAGCGACGGCGGAGGGCAGGGCTCTGGAAACACCATATATTTT.

The gene calls are TRBV27 and TRBJ2-7; D call uncertain. The germline V gene encodes CDR1 MNHEY and CDR2 SMNVEV (reference sequence). The CDR3 length is 11 residues. V was trimmed by 6 bases and J by 5 bases, leaving 8 bases between them. DNA of the CDR3: TGTGCCAGCAGACAGATGAACGAGCAGTACTTC. Protein product: CASRQMNEQYF.

This clone was recorded once. The chain employs TRBV2 and TRBJ1-1; a possible D gene is TRBD1 (6 bases). There are 15 residues in the CDR3. The V end was cut by 9 bases, the J end by 0 bases, with 17 bases between. Germline CDR1 is SNHLY and CDR2 is FYNNEI. The CDR3 bases are TGTGCCAGAGGGGGTAGGGGGGGGCTGAACACTGAAGCTTTCTTT. This encodes CARGGRGGLNTEAFF.

This rearrangement joins TRBV14 to TRBJ2-2; D is unresolved. V was cut by 5 bases and J by 9 bases, with 19 bases left in between. CDR3 size: 15 residues. The V gene's germline CDR1 is SGHDN and CDR2 FVKESK. CDR3 residues: CASSAPGVPARELFF. The CDR3 DNA follows: TGTGCCAGCAGCGCCCCAGGCGTCCCCGCGAGGGAGCTGTTTTTT.

The chain is built from TRBV6-1 and TRBJ1-5; D gene uncertain. V was clipped by 4 bases and J by 0 bases, with 13 bases between them. Germline-derived CDR1 and CDR2 are MNHNS and SASEGT. The CDR3 runs 16 residues. In DNA form, the CDR3 reads TGTGCCAGCAGTGTAGTAGCACTCAATAGCAATCAGCCCCAGCATTTT. This encodes CASSVVALNSNQPQHF.

This clone was found a few times. The chain has TRBV7-2 and TRBJ1-2, with TRBD1 identical over 7 bases. CDR1 and CDR2 from the germline V gene are SGHTA and FQGNSA. The length of the CDR3 is 14 residues. With V trimmed by 2 bases and J by 8 bases, 8 bases remained unmatched. CDR3 residues: CASSLTRQGGGYTF. CDR3 sequence (DNA): TGTGCCAGCAGCTTAACCCGACAGGGCGGGGGCTACACCTTC.

The sample holds a few counts of this clone. This chain connects TRBV5-5 to TRBJ2-5; TRBD2 agrees at 7 bases. After removal of 4 bases from V and 11 bases from J, the junction contained 5 bases not matched to a gene. This CDR3 is built from 11 residues. The germline V gene encodes CDR1 SGHKS and CDR2 YYEKEE (reference sequence). CDR3 protein: CASSPSGAQYF. Here the CDR3 DNA reads TGTGCCAGCAGCCCGAGCGGGGCTCAGTACTTC.

The sample holds a few counts of this clone. The chain carries TRBV5-1 and TRBJ1-2, with D tentatively TRBD1 (5 bases). From germline, CDR1 is SGHRS and CDR2 YFSETQ. The ends were cut back, 5 bases at V and 9 bases at J, with 20 bases in the middle. The CDR3 covers 14 residues. The CDR3 spells CASSPGLEPLSYTF. CDR3 in DNA: TGCGCCAGCAGTCCAGGGCTGGAGCCTTTGAGCTACACCTTC.

This chain links TRBV7-9 with TRBJ1-1, with D possibly being TRBD1 (5 bases). CDR1 and CDR2 (germline): SEHNR, FQNEAQ (reference sequence). CDR3 length: 14 residues. Trimming shortened V by 4 bases and J by 2 bases, and 11 bases separated the two germline ends. The CDR3 loop reads CASSSRTLNTEAFF. The CDR3 nucleotides read TGTGCCAGCAGCTCGCGGACACTTAACACTGAAGCTTTCTTT.

The chain recombines TRBV10-2 with TRBJ2-1; 12 bases map to TRBD2. From germline, CDR1 is WSHSY and CDR2 SAAADI. CDR3 length: 17 amino acids. Trimming removed 2 bases from V and 5 bases from J; junction bases left unmatched: 7. CDR3 sequence reads: CASSEASGGALNNEQFF. Written as DNA, the CDR3 is TGCGCCAGCAGTGAGGCTAGCGGGGGGGCTTTGAACAATGAGCAGTTCTTC.

The chain recombines TRBV6-1 with TRBJ2-3, with 8 nucleotides matching TRBD2. Trimming removed 8 bases from V and 0 bases from J; junction bases left unmatched: 1. Germline V lookup: CDR1 MNHNS, CDR2 SASEGT. This CDR3 spans 13 amino acids. CDR3 region: CASERGSTDTQYF. In DNA, the CDR3 is TGTGCCAGCGAGCGGGGGAGCACAGATACGCAGTATTTT.

This chain uses TRBV21-1 with TRBJ1-2. TRBV21-1 is tagged as a pseudogene. This CDR3 region has 12 residues. In nucleotides, the CDR3 is TGTGCCAGCAAACCCCTGACTCCGGGCTACACCTTC. Translation: CASKPLTPGYTF.

This chain uses TRBV18 with TRBJ1-6; D may be TRBD1 (6 bases). The V gene lost 0 bases and the J gene lost 2 bases, with 8 bases spanning the gap. The CDR3 is made up of 16 amino acids. The germline CDR1 and CDR2 sequences are KGHSH and LQKENI. The CDR3 loop is CASSPPAGAYNSPLHF. Here the CDR3 DNA reads TGTGCCAGCTCACCACCTGCAGGGGCCTATAATTCACCCCTCCACTTT.

J is TRBJ2-7 and V is TRBV14; D is uncertain. Trimming left V 7 bases short and J 6 bases short, with 10 bases between. The CDR3 spans 11 residues. Looked up from germline, CDR1 is SGHDN and CDR2 is FVKESK. CDR3 amino acids: CASTVGGEQYF. CDR3 DNA: TGTGCCAGCACAGTCGGCGGCGAGCAGTACTTC.

This clone was counted only a few times. The chain carries TRBV27 and TRBJ2-4; TRBD2 might be the D (7 bases). CDR1 is MNHEY, CDR2 SMNVEV, per germline (reference sequence). The CDR3 spans 14 residues. V lost 2 bases to trimming and J lost 5 bases, with 10 bases between them. CDR3 region: CASSLVGGQNIQYF. The DNA for the CDR3 is TGTGCCAGCAGTTTAGTGGGGGGGCAAAACATTCAGTACTTC.

CDR3 in amino acids: CASSVQGMNTEAFF. Here the CDR3 DNA reads TGTGCCAGCAGCGTACAGGGGATGAACACTGAAGCTTTCTTT. This chain links TRBV9 with TRBJ1-1, with D maybe TRBD1 (6 bases). This CDR3 has 14 residues. The V end was cut by 1 base, the J end by 0 bases, with 7 bases between. Looked up from germline, CDR1 is SGDLS and CDR2 is YYNGEE.

This clone was counted between two and nine times. The chain has TRBV6-6 and TRBJ1-2, with TRBD1 as a possible D gene (6 bases). The CDR3 loop spans 13 amino acids. Looked up from germline, CDR1 is MNHNY and CDR2 is SVGAGI (reference sequence). Deletions cut 3 bases from V and 6 bases from J, with 11 bases between. Here the CDR3 DNA reads TGTGCCAGCAGTTATGACGGACAGAATGGCTACACCTTC. As protein: CASSYDGQNGYTF.

The CDR3 DNA follows: TGTGCCAGCGCGGGGGTAAGGGTCACCTTC. Its protein is CASAGVRVTF. J is TRBJ1-2 and V is TRBV9; D perhaps matches TRBD1 (5 bases). This CDR3 comprises 10 residues. Trimming removed 7 bases at V and 13 bases at J, with 14 bases between. Germline V gene data show CDR1 as SGDLS and CDR2 as YYNGEE. The full variable domain, its missing parts supplied by reference TRBV9 and TRBJ1-2, is DSGVTQTPKHLITATGQRVTLRCSPRSGDLSVYWYQQSLDQGLQFLIQYYNGEERAKGNILERFSAQQFPDLHSELNLSSLELGDSALYFCASAGVRVTFGSGTRLTVV.

This sequence joins TRBV4-2 and TRBJ2-3; 7 positions match TRBD1. CDR1 and CDR2 from the germline V gene are LGHNA and YNFKEQ. The CDR3 spans 15 residues. The V segment lost 6 bases and the J segment 2 bases; nucleotides outside the gene matches: 8. The CDR3 sequence is CASSVQGSITDTQYF. The CDR3 nucleotides read TGTGCCAGCAGTGTACAGGGGTCGATCACAGATACGCAGTATTTT.